Below are 12 T cell receptor beta chains sequenced from a single sample in a study of PD-1 blockade in classical Hodgkin lymphoma. Only in-frame clones appear in the TCRdb table, and some are missing; sequencing was by immunoSEQ multiplex PCR. The sample includes about 63,000 clones, roughly 91% of them seen just once. Every patient relapsed after autologous stem cell transplantation, and brentuximab vedotin exposure varied. Sequenced here: peripheral blood mononuclear cells (PBMCs), sampled before the second cycle of nivolumab. Receptor source: a human donor with classical Hodgkin lymphoma.

The chain recombines TRBV7-9 with TRBJ2-3; D unclear. Germline V gene data show CDR1 as SEHNR and CDR2 as FQNEAQ (reference sequence). CDR3 size: 11 residues. Trimming left V 8 bases short and J 4 bases short, with 7 bases between. As DNA, the CDR3 is TGTGCCAGCGTAGTTTCAGATACGCAGTATTTT. The encoded protein is CASVVSDTQYF.

In DNA form, the CDR3 reads TGTGCCAGCAGTGAACGGACAGGGGCTTCCTATGGCTACACCTTC. Encoded protein: CASSERTGASYGYTF. The chain joins TRBV6-1 to TRBJ1-2, with 9 bases identical to TRBD1. The CDR3 contains 15 residues. Germline trimming cut 2 bases from V and 4 bases from J; bases unmatched to any gene: 5. Per germline, CDR1 MNHNS and CDR2 SASEGT.

This chain's CDR3 is CASSGQGETQYF. The DNA of the CDR3 is TGCGCCAGCAGCGGCCAAGGGGAGACCCAGTACTTC. This rearrangement joins TRBV5-1 to TRBJ2-5; D unclear. This CDR3 comprises 12 residues. Germline loops: CDR1 SGHRS, CDR2 YFSETQ. V dropped 4 bases and J dropped 5 bases, with 9 bases sitting between them.

V is TRBV2 and J is TRBJ2-7, with 7 bases fitting TRBD1. Germline CDR1 reads SNHLY; CDR2 reads FYNNEI. The CDR3 length is 14 residues. The J segment lost 2 bases and the V segment lost 8 bases, leaving 9 bases of the junction unmatched. The CDR3, as DNA: TGTGCCAGCCTCCGGGACAGTCGGGCCTACGAGCAGTACTTC. This translates into CASLRDSRAYEQYF.

The chain joins TRBV27 to TRBJ1-3; 8 bases fit TRBD1. J lost 4 bases, V lost 8 bases, and 4 bases had no gene match. Germline V CDR1 and CDR2: MNHEY, SMNVEV (reference sequence). CDR3 length equals 13 residues. As DNA, the CDR3 is TGTGCCAGCGGTCGGGACAGGGGAAACACCATATATTTT. Amino acids: CASGRDRGNTIYF.

This chain links TRBV5-1 with TRBJ2-2; D may match TRBD1 or TRBD2 (5 bases each). Trimming left V 5 bases short and J 1 base short, with 15 bases between. The CDR3 consists of 16 residues. CDR1 is SGHRS, CDR2 YFSETQ, per germline. The DNA for the CDR3 is TGCGCCAGCAGGCCCACGGGGCTAGGGAACACCGGGGAGCTGTTTTTT. Protein sequence: CASRPTGLGNTGELFF.

The genes are TRBV28 and TRBJ2-1, with 9 bases that match TRBD2. There are 15 residues in the CDR3. Losses at the gene ends were 8 bases for V and 2 bases for J; bases not matched to a gene: 7. Germline-derived CDR1 and CDR2 are MDHEN and SYDVKM. The CDR3 region has the DNA TGTGCCAGCGGACTTCTAGCGGGAACCTACAATGAGCAGTTCTTC. Protein sequence: CASGLLAGTYNEQFF.

A word on this clone: The sample holds other DNA sequences that translate to the same CDR3. The chain employs TRBV6-5 and TRBJ2-1, with 8 bases matching TRBD2. The CDR3 is made up of 16 amino acids. In germline, CDR1 is MNHEY, CDR2 SVGAGI. Trimming at V came to 0 bases and at J to 0 bases, leaving 1 base not matched to a gene. CDR3 sequence (DNA): TGTGCCAGCAGTTACTCAAGCGGGGGCTCCTACAATGAGCAGTTCTTC. This gives the protein CASSYSSGGSYNEQFF.

The rearrangement joins TRBV5-5 to TRBJ1-5; 8 bases align to TRBD1. The CDR3 is made up of 15 amino acids. Germline V gene data show CDR1 as SGHKS and CDR2 as YYEKEE (reference sequence). The V segment lost 4 bases and the J segment 5 bases; nucleotides outside the gene matches: 8. CDR3 in amino acids: CASSLGQEVYQPQHF. The CDR3, as DNA: TGTGCCAGCAGCCTGGGACAGGAGGTGTATCAGCCCCAGCATTTT.

This chain uses TRBV5-1 with TRBJ2-5; possible D gene TRBD2, 5 bases. Germline CDR1 is SGHRS and CDR2 is YFSETQ. The CDR3 contains 15 residues. The V and J ends lost 5 bases and 4 bases respectively, with 18 bases between them. Here the CDR3 DNA reads TGCGCCAGCAGGGACGAGGGTCCCCGGGTAGAGACCCAGTACTTC. Amino acids: CASRDEGPRVETQYF.

V usage is TRBV28 and J usage is TRBJ1-3, with D possibly being TRBD1 (5 bases). Trimming stripped 5 bases from V and 0 bases from J, with 14 bases between. Germline CDR1 MDHEN, CDR2 SYDVKM. CDR3 length: 16 amino acids. The CDR3 spells CASSPPGRYSGNTIYF. The CDR3 bases are TGTGCCAGCAGTCCACCGGGGCGTTACTCTGGAAACACCATATATTTT.

The rearrangement joins TRBV18 to TRBJ1-5; a weak D match, TRBD1 (5 bases). The CDR3 runs to 15 residues. Germline CDR1 reads KGHSH; CDR2 reads LQKENI. Between the trimmed V and J ends, which lost 3 bases and 11 bases, there was a span of 20 bases. The CDR3 DNA is TGTGCCAGCTCACCCCGGGCGGGGCAGGGTCGGGCCCAGCATTTT. Translating it yields CASSPRAGQGRAQHF. The complete variable domain, with remaining parts taken from reference TRBV18 and TRBJ1-5, reads NAGVMQNPRHLVRRRGQEARLRCSPMKGHSHVYWYRQLPEEGLKFMVYLQKENIIDESGMPKERFSAEFPKEGPSILRIQQVVRGDSAAYFCASSPRAGQGRAQHFGDGTRLSIL.